This T cell receptor (beta chain) was captured in a study of response to subunit inactivated influenza vaccine. V lost 1 base and J 5 bases, leaving 8 bases between the germline ends. The CDR3 runs to 14 residues. Germline V CDR1 and CDR2: LGHNA, YNFKEQ. This clonotype was observed a handful of times. Its specificity is not known. MiXCR, applied by TCRdb to the RT-PCR reads, yields one record per CDR3 protein. The sample contains over 650,000 distinct CDR3 sequences, roughly 20% of which appear only once. Findings of the study overall: Authors suggested each seasonal influenza vaccination recruits few new T cells.

The starting material was PBMCs from blood, obtained more than 4 days after vaccination. The rearrangement joins TRBV4-2 to TRBJ2-2; D is unresolved. This TCR was sampled from a man over 45 who received an inactivated influenza vaccine. In DNA form, the CDR3 reads TGTGCCAGCAGCCAAGCCGTAGAAACCGGGGAGCTGTTTTTT. As protein: CASSQAVETGELFF.